This T cell receptor beta chain was sequenced for a study of control samples from healthy donors and cancer patients. The CDR3 consists of 13 residues. Germline V gives CDR1 KGHSH, CDR2 LQKENI. V lost 3 bases to trimming and J lost 0 bases, with 6 bases between them. This clone was found once. This table comes from immunoSEQ multiplex PCR, and its TCRdb copy is limited to in-frame clones, with some not included. The sample includes 70,000 or so clones, roughly 89% of them seen just once. The TCR sequence derives from a man in his sixties with lung cancer. The V and J genes are TRBV18 and TRBJ2-7; D uncertain. Material: PBMCs. CDR3 amino acids: CASSPDVSYEQYV. The CDR3 nucleotides are TGTGCCAGCTCACCGGACGTCTCCTACGAGCAGTACGTC.